Sequencing of this TCR beta chain was carried out in a study of long-term antiretroviral therapy in people with HIV. General observations from the study: Repertoire composition at all time points was dominated by clones that had expanded before ART. ART adherence, viral resistance and therapy changes were undocumented. Blood dating 2004 to 2017 may reflect older ART regimens. Diversity measured after ART increased yet remained under transplant donor controls.

Looked up from germline, CDR1 is ENHRY and CDR2 is SYGVKD. With 11 bases clipped from V and 3 bases from J, the junction kept 5 bases outside the gene matches. The CDR3 length is 13 residues. Assay version v3.0 of immunoSEQ was used, and it was run at survey level. Some clones are missing from TCRdb's copy, which holds only in-frame ones; the method was immunoSEQ multiplex PCR. The data show 25,000 or so clones, with 83% seen just once and roughly 5% held by the top ten. In regard to this clone: The antigen remains unidentified.

This clonotype originated in a man in his late teens or twenties with HIV. Sequencing used unsorted PBMCs, obtained 3 years after starting antiretroviral therapy. V and J are TRBV10-3 and TRBJ1-5, with 9 bases lining up with TRBD1. The CDR3 DNA reads TGTGCCTCCGGGACAGGGAACAATCAGCCCCAGCATTTT. This codes for CASGTGNNQPQHF.